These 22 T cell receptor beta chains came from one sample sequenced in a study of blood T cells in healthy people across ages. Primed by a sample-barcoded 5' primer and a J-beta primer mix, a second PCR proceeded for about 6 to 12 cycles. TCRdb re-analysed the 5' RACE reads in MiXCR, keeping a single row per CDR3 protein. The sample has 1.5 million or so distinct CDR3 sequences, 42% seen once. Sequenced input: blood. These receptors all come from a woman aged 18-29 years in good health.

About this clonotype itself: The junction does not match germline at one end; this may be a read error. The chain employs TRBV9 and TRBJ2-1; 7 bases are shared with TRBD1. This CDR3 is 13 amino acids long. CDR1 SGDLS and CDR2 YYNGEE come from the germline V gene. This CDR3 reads CANSVDRVNEQFF. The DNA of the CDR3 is TGTGCCAACAGCGTAGACAGGGTAAATGAGCAGTTCTTC.

The DNA for the CDR3 is TGCGCCAGCAGCTTGGATGAGGGAGGGAGCCAGAGGCAGTTCTTC. It is translated as CASSLDEGGSQRQFF. The rearrangement joins TRBV5-1 to TRBJ2-1, with 7 bases that match TRBD2. The CDR3 runs to 15 residues. Germline V gene data show CDR1 as SGHRS and CDR2 as YFSETQ. J was trimmed by 12 bases and V by 0 bases; bases with no gene match: 12.

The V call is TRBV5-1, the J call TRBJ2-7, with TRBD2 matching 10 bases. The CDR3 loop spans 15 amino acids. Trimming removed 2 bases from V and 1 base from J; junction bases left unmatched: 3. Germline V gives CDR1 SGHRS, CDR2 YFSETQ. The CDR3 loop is CASSFTSGDSYEQYF. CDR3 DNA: TGCGCCAGCAGCTTCACTAGCGGGGATTCCTACGAGCAGTACTTC.

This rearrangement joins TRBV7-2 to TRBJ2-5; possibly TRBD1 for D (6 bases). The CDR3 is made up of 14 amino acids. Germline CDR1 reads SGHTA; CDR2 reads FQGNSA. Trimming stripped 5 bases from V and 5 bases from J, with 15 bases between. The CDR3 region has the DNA TGTGCCAGCAGCCCCTTGGGGGCGATGGAGACCCAGTACTTC. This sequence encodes CASSPLGAMETQYF.

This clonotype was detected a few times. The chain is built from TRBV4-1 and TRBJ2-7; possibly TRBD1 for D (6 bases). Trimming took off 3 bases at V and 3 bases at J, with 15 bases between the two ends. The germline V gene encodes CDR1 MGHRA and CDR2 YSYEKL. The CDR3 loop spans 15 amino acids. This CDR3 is CASSQATRQVYEQYF. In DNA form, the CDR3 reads TGCGCCAGCAGCCAGGCCACCCGACAGGTCTACGAGCAGTACTTC.

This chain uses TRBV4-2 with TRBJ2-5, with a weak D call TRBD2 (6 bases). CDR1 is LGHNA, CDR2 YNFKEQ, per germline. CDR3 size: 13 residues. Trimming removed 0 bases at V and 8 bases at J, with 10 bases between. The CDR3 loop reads CASSQEIGRTQYF. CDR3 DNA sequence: TGTGCCAGCAGCCAAGAGATCGGGAGAACCCAGTACTTC.

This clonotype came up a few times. As DNA, the CDR3 is TGCGCCAGCAGCCAAGAGGAGGGCAGGGCAAGCTCCTACGAGCAGTACTTC. Amino acids: CASSQEEGRASSYEQYF. This chain connects TRBV4-1 to TRBJ2-7; D is possibly TRBD2 (6 bases). The CDR3 extends over 17 amino acids. In germline, CDR1 is MGHRA, CDR2 YSYEKL. V lost 0 bases to trimming and J lost 0 bases, with 15 bases between them.

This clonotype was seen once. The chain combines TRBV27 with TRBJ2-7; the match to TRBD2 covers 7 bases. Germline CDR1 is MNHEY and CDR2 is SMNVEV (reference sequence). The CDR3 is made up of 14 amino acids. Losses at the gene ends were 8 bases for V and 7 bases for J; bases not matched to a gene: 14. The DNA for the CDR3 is TGTGCCAGCCATCAAGCGGGACCTTCGGGTGAGCAGTACTTC. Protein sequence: CASHQAGPSGEQYF.

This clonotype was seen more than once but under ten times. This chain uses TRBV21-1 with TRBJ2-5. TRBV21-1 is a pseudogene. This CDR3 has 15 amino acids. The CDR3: CASSHGAQIEETQYF. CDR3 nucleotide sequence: TGTGCCAGCAGCCACGGTGCCCAGATCGAAGAGACCCAGTACTTC.

The CDR3 sequence: CATSRTGVSYEQYF. The CDR3 DNA is TGTGCCACCAGCAGAACAGGGGTCTCCTACGAGCAGTACTTC. The chain links TRBV15 to TRBJ2-7, with 7 positions matching TRBD1. The J segment lost 0 bases and the V segment lost 2 bases, leaving 1 base of the junction unmatched. Germline V gene lookup returns CDR1 LNHNV and CDR2 YYDKDF (reference sequence). The CDR3 extends over 14 amino acids.

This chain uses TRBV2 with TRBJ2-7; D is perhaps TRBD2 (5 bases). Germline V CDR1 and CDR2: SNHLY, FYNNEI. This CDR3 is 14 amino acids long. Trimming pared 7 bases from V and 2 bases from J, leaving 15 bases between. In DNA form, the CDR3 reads TGTGCCAGCAATCCTAGCCGGGGAGCCTACGAGCAGTACTTC. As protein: CASNPSRGAYEQYF.

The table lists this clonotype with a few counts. The CDR3 here is CASSQGWREGGTDTQYF. CDR3 nucleotides: TGCGCCAGCAGCCAAGGTTGGCGGGAAGGGGGCACAGATACGCAGTATTTT. The V call is TRBV4-1, the J call TRBJ2-3; tentatively, D is TRBD2 (6 bases). The V gene lost 1 base and the J gene lost 1 base, with 15 bases spanning the gap. The CDR3 is 17 amino acids. CDR1 is MGHRA, CDR2 YSYEKL, per germline.

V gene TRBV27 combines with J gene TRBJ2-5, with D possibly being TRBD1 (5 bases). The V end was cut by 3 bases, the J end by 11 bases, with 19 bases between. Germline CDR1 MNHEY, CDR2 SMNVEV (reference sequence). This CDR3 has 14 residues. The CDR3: CASSFRATYNEQYF. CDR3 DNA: TGTGCCAGCAGTTTCAGGGCGACCTACAATGAGCAGTACTTC.

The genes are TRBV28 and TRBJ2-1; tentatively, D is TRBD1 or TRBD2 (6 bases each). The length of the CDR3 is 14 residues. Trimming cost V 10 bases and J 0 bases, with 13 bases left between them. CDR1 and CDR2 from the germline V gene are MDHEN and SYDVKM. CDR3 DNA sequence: TGTGCCAATGAGGGGGGTCCCTCCTACAATGAGCAGTTCTTC. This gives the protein CANEGGPSYNEQFF.

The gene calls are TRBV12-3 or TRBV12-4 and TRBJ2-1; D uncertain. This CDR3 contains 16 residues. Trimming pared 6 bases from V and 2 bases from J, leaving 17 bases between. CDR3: CASSPRVLLAYNEQFF. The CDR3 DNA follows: TGTGCCAGCAGCCCAAGGGTTCTTCTAGCCTACAATGAGCAGTTCTTC.

CDR3 sequence reads: CSVGAYREVSYNEQYF. CDR3 DNA: TGCAGCGTTGGAGCCTACAGGGAGGTCTCCTACAATGAGCAGTACTTC. The chain employs TRBV29-1 and TRBJ2-1; D tentatively reads TRBD1 or TRBD2 (6 bases each). The end of the DNA aligns better with TRBJ2-7, so the J call may be wrong. There are 16 residues in the CDR3. Germline CDR1 and CDR2: SQVTM and ANQGSEA.

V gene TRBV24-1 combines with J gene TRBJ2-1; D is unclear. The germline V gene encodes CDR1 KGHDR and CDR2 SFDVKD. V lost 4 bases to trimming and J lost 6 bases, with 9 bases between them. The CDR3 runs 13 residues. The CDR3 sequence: CATSDNPGNEQFF. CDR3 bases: TGTGCCACCAGTGACAATCCGGGCAATGAGCAGTTCTTC.

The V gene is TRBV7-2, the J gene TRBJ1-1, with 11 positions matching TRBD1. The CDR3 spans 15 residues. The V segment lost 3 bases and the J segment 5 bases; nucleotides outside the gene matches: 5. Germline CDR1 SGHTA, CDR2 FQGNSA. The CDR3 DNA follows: TGTGCCAGCAGCTTCCAGGGACAGGGGGGTACTGAAGCTTTCTTT. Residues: CASSFQGQGGTEAFF.

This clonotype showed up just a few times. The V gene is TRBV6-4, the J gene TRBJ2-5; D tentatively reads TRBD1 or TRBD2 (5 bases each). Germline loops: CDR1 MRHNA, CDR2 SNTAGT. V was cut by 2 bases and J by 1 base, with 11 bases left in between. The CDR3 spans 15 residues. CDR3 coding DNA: TGTGCCAGCAGTGACACCGGGGCCTCCCAAGAGACCCAGTACTTC. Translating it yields CASSDTGASQETQYF.

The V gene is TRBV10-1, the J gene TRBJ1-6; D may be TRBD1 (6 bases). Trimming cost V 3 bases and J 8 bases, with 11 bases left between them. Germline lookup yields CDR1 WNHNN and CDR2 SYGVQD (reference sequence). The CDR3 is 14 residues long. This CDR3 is CASSDQGLDSPLHF. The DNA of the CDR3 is TGCGCCAGCAGTGATCAGGGGCTGGATTCACCCCTCCACTTT.

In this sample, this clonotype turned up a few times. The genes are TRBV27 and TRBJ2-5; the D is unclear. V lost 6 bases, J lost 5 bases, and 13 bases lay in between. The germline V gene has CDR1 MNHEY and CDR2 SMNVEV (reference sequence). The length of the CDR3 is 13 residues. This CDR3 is CASRSWVGETQYF. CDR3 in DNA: TGTGCCAGCAGGAGTTGGGTCGGCGAGACCCAGTACTTC.

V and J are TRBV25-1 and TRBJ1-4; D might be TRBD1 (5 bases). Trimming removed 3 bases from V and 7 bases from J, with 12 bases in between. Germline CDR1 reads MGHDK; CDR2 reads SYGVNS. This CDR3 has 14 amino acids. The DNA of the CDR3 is TGTGCCAGCAGTGATCCATCGGGGGGTGAAAAACTGTTTTTT. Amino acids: CASSDPSGGEKLFF.